Sequencing of this TCR beta chain was carried out in a study of blood T cell repertoires in COVID-19. This CDR3 is 14 amino acids long. V was trimmed by 7 bases and J by 6 bases, leaving 15 bases between them. Looked up from germline, CDR1 is MNHEY and CDR2 is SVGAGI. The method was immunoSEQ multiplex PCR; TCRdb's version includes in-frame clones alone and lacks a portion of them. Here the sample spans around 250,000 clones, 91% being singletons. This clone has only one observation. The gene calls are TRBV6-5 and TRBJ2-2; perhaps TRBD1 as D (6 bases). The sample was PBMCs or T cells enriched from blood (not recorded which). The sequence was obtained from a human donor in a cohort exposed to, infected with or recovered from COVID-19 (not recorded which). The donor label of this sample is uncertain. CDR3 sequence (DNA): TGTGCCAGCACCCCACTACAGGGATCCGGGGAGCTGTTTTTT. Translated, it gives CASTPLQGSGELFF.